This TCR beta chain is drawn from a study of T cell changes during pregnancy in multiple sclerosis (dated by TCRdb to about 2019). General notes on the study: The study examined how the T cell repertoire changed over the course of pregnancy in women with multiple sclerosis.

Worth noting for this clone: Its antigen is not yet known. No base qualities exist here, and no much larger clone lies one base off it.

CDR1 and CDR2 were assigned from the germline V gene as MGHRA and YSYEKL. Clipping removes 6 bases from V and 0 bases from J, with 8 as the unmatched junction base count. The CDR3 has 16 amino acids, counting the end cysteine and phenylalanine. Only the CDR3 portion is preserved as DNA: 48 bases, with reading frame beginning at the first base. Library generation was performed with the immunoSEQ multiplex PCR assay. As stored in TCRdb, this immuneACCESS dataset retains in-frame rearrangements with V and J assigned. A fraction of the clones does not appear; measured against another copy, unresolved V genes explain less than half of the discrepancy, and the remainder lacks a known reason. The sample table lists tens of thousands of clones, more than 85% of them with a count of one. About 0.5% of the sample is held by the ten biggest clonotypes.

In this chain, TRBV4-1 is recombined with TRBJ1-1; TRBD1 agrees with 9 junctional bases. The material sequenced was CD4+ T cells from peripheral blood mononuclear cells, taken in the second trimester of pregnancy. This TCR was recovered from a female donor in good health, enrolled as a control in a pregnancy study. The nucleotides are TGCGCCAGCAGGCATCTGGGACAGGGACTGAACACTGAAGCTTTCTTT. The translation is CASRHLGQGLNTEAFF.